This T cell receptor (beta chain) was obtained from a study of tumor-infiltrating lymphocytes in primary liver carcinoma. The study's findings and limits: Tumor-adjacent and tumor-blood pairs shared less of their repertoires than tumor region pairs shared.

Bulk tissue was left unsorted, and RNA and DNA were co-extracted from 20-30 mg of it. Each tumor specimen held more than 75% viable tumor cells. Starting material of 500 to 600 ng total RNA yielded TCR beta cDNA via a constant-region primer. The TCR beta library was amplified through three nested multiplex PCR rounds in a modified ARM-PCR procedure. TCRdb processed the multiplex PCR reads anew with MiXCR; each CDR3 protein has one entry. The data show approximately 92,000 distinct CDR3 sequences, with around three quarters seen just once and 9.5% held by the top ten. In this sample, this clonotype turned up many times. The antigen remains undetermined. The specimen sequenced was liver tumor tissue from sampling region 5. The sample's subset: tumor region T5, tumor centre. The sequence was collected from a woman between 55 and 75 years old with primary liver carcinoma and hepatitis B virus infection.

CDR3 amino acids: CASRRTGGSGYTF. The CDR3 DNA follows: TGTGCCAGCAGAAGGACAGGGGGATCCGGCTACACCTTC. The J gene is TRBJ1-2, the V gene TRBV28; 10 bases line up with TRBD1. V gave up 6 bases and J gave up 8 bases; unmatched junction bases: 6. This CDR3 contains 13 residues. Germline CDR1 MDHEN, CDR2 SYDVKM.